The clone carrying this T cell receptor (beta chain) was seen a handful of times. This entry belongs to a study of blood T cell repertoires in COVID-19. Study-wide context: Collection of acute and convalescent COVID-19 samples took place in the United States, Italy and Spain. The cDNA or gDNA used as material had been derived from T cells, B-cell-depleted T cells, or PBMCs.

In the authors' methods: Estimation of nucleated cell counts relied on the amplification of reference gene primers. Generated by immunoSEQ multiplex PCR, the TCRdb table keeps only in-frame clones and is missing some. The DNA was the basis for D and trimming; V, J and clone size are from that table. The sample has around 95,000 clones; around nine tenths are singletons. There are 17 residues in the CDR3. The trim removed 5 bases at V and 1 base at J, leaving 10 bases unmatched. Germline V lookup: CDR1 SGHTA, CDR2 FQGNSA. This rearrangement joins TRBV7-2 to TRBJ2-5; 10 nucleotides agree with TRBD1. The sequenced sample consisted of peripheral blood. This TCR was sampled from a man aged 45-65 years with acute or convalescent COVID-19. CDR3 sequence reads: CASSETGGFPFQETQYF. In DNA form, the CDR3 reads TGTGCCAGCAGCGAGACAGGGGGCTTCCCATTCCAAGAGACCCAGTACTTC.